This entry lists 25 T cell receptor beta chains sequenced from one sample in a study of blood T cell repertoires in COVID-19 (dated by TCRdb to 2018 to 2021). The library was prepared using the immunoSEQ multiplex PCR assay. In its TCRdb copy, this immuneACCESS table keeps in-frame sequences only and misses some clones. Where compared with another copy, unresolved V genes explain less than half of these, and the others have no known cause. In this sample the table shows roughly 180,000 clones, 82% of which occur a single time. Together, the top ten hold around a sixth of the sample. Sequenced sample: PBMCs or T cells enriched from blood (not recorded which). The source is a man aged 55 to 70 who had recovered from COVID-19.

The gene calls are TRBV24-1 and TRBJ2-3; D remains ambiguous. V was cut by 1 base and J by 3 bases, with 13 bases left in between. The CDR3 is made up of 16 amino acids. The germline gives CDR1 KGHDR, CDR2 SFDVKD. CDR3 residues: CATSDFRLGTTDTQYF. DNA of the CDR3: TGTGCCACCAGTGATTTTCGACTTGGCACGACAGATACGCAGTATTTT.

The J gene is TRBJ2-5, the V gene TRBV18, with 7 nucleotides matching TRBD2. CDR3 length: 15 residues. Trimming took 3 bases from V and 5 from J; bases not matched to a gene: 9. Germline-derived CDR1 and CDR2 are KGHSH and LQKENI. The CDR3 protein is CASSPGGRGDETQYF. DNA of the CDR3: TGTGCCAGCTCACCCGGCGGACGGGGGGACGAGACCCAGTACTTC.

J is TRBJ1-1 and V is TRBV19, with 9 bases matching TRBD1. V shed 9 bases and J 1 base; nucleotides not matched to a gene: 12. Germline CDR1 LNHDA, CDR2 SQIVND (reference sequence). The CDR3 covers 16 residues. CDR3 DNA sequence: TGTGCCAGCTCCCACCGGGACAGGGACACGAACACTGAAGCTTTCTTT. Translated: CASSHRDRDTNTEAFF.

The V gene is TRBV10-3, the J gene TRBJ1-5; possible D gene TRBD1, 5 bases. V shed 4 bases and J shed 5 bases, with 9 bases lying between them. This CDR3 region has 13 residues. Germline assignment: CDR1 ENHRY and CDR2 SYGVKD. The CDR3 region has the DNA TGTGCCATCAGTGTGGGGCTGGATCAGCCCCAGCATTTT. Translating it yields CAISVGLDQPQHF.

This sequence joins TRBV20-1 and TRBJ1-2; no firm D call. CDR3 length equals 11 residues. The V gene lost 7 bases and the J gene lost 4 bases, with 10 bases spanning the gap. Germline V CDR1 and CDR2: DFQATT, SNEGSKA (reference sequence). This CDR3 reads CSEREGYGYTF. DNA of the CDR3: TGCAGTGAGAGGGAGGGCTATGGCTACACCTTC.

The chain uses TRBV6-5 and TRBJ2-7; D not resolved. Per germline, CDR1 MNHEY and CDR2 SVGAGI. The CDR3 covers 14 residues. The V gene lost 6 bases and the J gene lost 3 bases, with 15 bases spanning the gap. The CDR3 bases are TGTGCCAGCAGCTTACGCGGTAGGAACTACGAGCAGTACTTC. Protein sequence: CASSLRGRNYEQYF.

The chain carries TRBV10-3 and TRBJ1-4, with TRBD1 identical over 7 bases. Trimming at V came to 3 bases and at J to 6 bases, leaving 7 bases not matched to a gene. This CDR3 has 15 amino acids. Per the germline V gene, CDR1 is ENHRY and CDR2 is SYGVKD. CDR3 bases: TGTGCCATCAGTGAAACAGGGGCAAAGGATGAAAAACTGTTTTTT. Amino acid sequence: CAISETGAKDEKLFF.

V gene TRBV9 combines with J gene TRBJ1-3, with 7 nucleotides matching TRBD1. The germline V gene has CDR1 SGDLS and CDR2 YYNGEE. Unmatched junction bases numbered 3, after V lost 0 bases and J lost 0 bases. This CDR3 is 16 amino acids long. CDR3 bases: TGTGCCAGCAGCGTAGGACAGGGAGGCTCTGGAAACACCATATATTTT. It is translated as CASSVGQGGSGNTIYF.

This chain connects TRBV10-3 to TRBJ1-5; 7 nucleotides line up with TRBD1. CDR1 and CDR2 (germline): ENHRY, SYGVKD. V lost 10 bases, J lost 5 bases, and 14 bases stayed unmatched. The CDR3 is 15 amino acids. The CDR3 coding sequence is TGTGCCACCCTGAACTCAGGGGGGTCCGATCAGCCCCAGCATTTT. Translated: CATLNSGGSDQPQHF.

The chain is built from TRBV4-1 and TRBJ1-3; D remains unclear. There are 16 residues in the CDR3. Germline V gene sequence: CDR1 MGHRA, CDR2 YSYEKL. V lost 1 base to trimming and J lost 0 bases, with 10 bases between them. The CDR3 DNA sequence: TGCGCCAGCAGCCAAGTCCAAGGACTCTCTGGAAACACCATATATTTT. Amino acids: CASSQVQGLSGNTIYF.

The chain links TRBV5-1 to TRBJ2-1, with D possibly matching TRBD2 (6 bases). Germline V gene sequence: CDR1 SGHRS, CDR2 YFSETQ. The germline V and J ends were trimmed by 4 bases and 4 bases, with 18 bases remaining between them. The CDR3 sequence is 16 residues long. CDR3 region: CASSPTYPRGYNEQFF. CDR3 nucleotide sequence: TGCGCCAGCAGCCCCACGTATCCGCGGGGATACAATGAGCAGTTCTTC. The variable domain in full, with the rest retrieved from reference TRBV5-1 and TRBJ2-1, is KAGVTQTPRYLIKTRGQQVTLSCSPISGHRSVSWYQQTPGQGLQFLFEYFSETQRNKGNFPGRFSGRQFSNSRSEMNVSTLELGDSALYLCASSPTYPRGYNEQFFGPGTRLTVL.

This clone came up a few times. The chain has TRBV30 and TRBJ2-7; tentatively, D is TRBD1 (6 bases). There are 15 residues in the CDR3. Germline V gives CDR1 GTSNPN, CDR2 SVGIG (reference sequence). With 4 bases removed from V and 1 base from J, the gap between germline ends came to 17 bases. The CDR3: CAWTPRGTPSYEQYF. Written as DNA, the CDR3 is TGTGCCTGGACTCCAAGGGGGACACCGTCCTACGAGCAGTACTTC. The full variable domain, in which reference TRBV30 and TRBJ2-7 provide the parts outside the CDR3, is SQTIHQWPATLVQPVGSPLSLECTVEGTSNPNLYWYRQAAGRGLQLLFYSVGIGQISSEVPQNLSASRPQDRQFILSSKKLLLSDSGFYLCAWTPRGTPSYEQYFGPGTRLTVT.

The J gene is TRBJ2-2, the V gene TRBV5-1, with D possibly being TRBD1 (5 bases). Germline lookup yields CDR1 SGHRS and CDR2 YFSETQ. Between the trimmed V and J ends, which lost 0 bases and 7 bases, there was a span of 10 bases. This CDR3 has 14 residues. The CDR3, as DNA: TGCGCCAGCAGCTTGGGCTGGGGCATCGGGGAGCTGTTTTTT. Protein sequence: CASSLGWGIGELFF. The whole variable domain, filled in from reference TRBV5-1 and TRBJ2-2, reads KAGVTQTPRYLIKTRGQQVTLSCSPISGHRSVSWYQQTPGQGLQFLFEYFSETQRNKGNFPGRFSGRQFSNSRSEMNVSTLELGDSALYLCASSLGWGIGELFFGEGSRLTVL.

The rearrangement links TRBV23-1 to TRBJ2-7; 7 bases are a match to TRBD1. TRBV23-1 is designated an ORF whose function remains uncertain. V was clipped by 7 bases and J by 1 base; unmatched bases: 10. This CDR3 is 15 amino acids long. CDR3 bases: TGCGCCAGCATCTGGCTTCGGACAGGTTCCTACGAGCAGTACTTC. Translating it yields CASIWLRTGSYEQYF.

The chain couples TRBV27 to TRBJ2-3; the D gene is possibly TRBD1 (8 bases). The CDR3 runs 17 residues. V was clipped by 6 bases and J by 2 bases, with 21 bases between them. Germline CDR1 MNHEY, CDR2 SMNVEV (reference sequence). In DNA, the CDR3 is TGTGCCAGCAGGCGGGGGAGGACAGGGCCCACCACAGATACGCAGTATTTT. This gives the protein CASRRGRTGPTTDTQYF.

V gene TRBV5-1 combines with J gene TRBJ2-1, with D possibly matching TRBD1 (6 bases). This CDR3 has 17 amino acids. CDR1 is SGHRS and CDR2 is YFSETQ in the germline V gene. With 0 bases removed from V and 4 bases from J, the gap between germline ends came to 17 bases. The chain's CDR3 is CASSLEGVADRYNEQFF. The CDR3 coding sequence is TGCGCCAGCAGCTTGGAGGGGGTGGCGGACCGATACAATGAGCAGTTCTTC.

V is TRBV3-1 (or the pseudogene TRBV3-2) and J is TRBJ2-1; unclear D gene. This CDR3 is built from 15 residues. Looked up from germline, CDR1 is LGHDT and CDR2 is YNNKEL (reference sequence). Trimming took 8 bases from V and 3 from J, leaving 17 bases between them. This chain's CDR3 is CASGGLFGSYNEQFF. In DNA, the CDR3 is TGTGCCAGCGGCGGCCTCTTTGGCAGCTACAATGAGCAGTTCTTC.

The V and J genes are TRBV6-4 and TRBJ1-2, with D uncertain. V was cut by 5 bases and J by 4 bases, with 17 bases left in between. The CDR3 contains 15 residues. From germline, CDR1 is MRHNA and CDR2 SNTAGT. DNA for the CDR3: TGTGCCAGCAGTCCCGACGGACTTTCTATCTATGGCTACACCTTC. Protein sequence: CASSPDGLSIYGYTF.

This rearrangement joins TRBV12-3 or TRBV12-4 to TRBJ1-2; a possible D gene is TRBD1 (5 bases). Trimming stripped 7 bases from V and 6 bases from J, with 15 bases between. This CDR3 has 13 amino acids. This CDR3 reads CASTLNSRDGYTF. The CDR3 nucleotides read TGTGCCAGCACCTTAAATAGCAGGGATGGCTACACCTTC.

V and J are TRBV6-5 and TRBJ2-7, with TRBD1 as a possible D gene (6 bases). Germline CDR1 reads MNHEY; CDR2 reads SVGAGI. This CDR3 spans 12 amino acids. V lost 9 bases and J 5 bases, leaving 14 bases between the germline ends. CDR3 protein: CASSPRGNEQYF. Here the CDR3 DNA reads TGTGCCAGTTCACCGAGGGGGAACGAGCAGTACTTC.

This chain connects TRBV19 to TRBJ1-5; TRBD1 aligns across 7 bases. With V trimmed by 2 bases and J by 2 bases, 6 bases remained unmatched. The CDR3 is 16 residues long. CDR1 and CDR2 from the germline V gene are LNHDA and SQIVND (reference sequence). The CDR3 reads CASSISGTVRNQPQHF. The CDR3 nucleotides are TGTGCCAGTAGTATATCTGGGACAGTCCGCAATCAGCCCCAGCATTTT.

The genes are TRBV19 and TRBJ2-5; TRBD2 matches 10 bases. In germline, CDR1 is LNHDA, CDR2 SQIVND (reference sequence). The CDR3 sequence is 15 residues long. The ends lost 4 bases at V and 1 base at J; junction bases unmatched: 3. The CDR3 nucleotides read TGTGCCAGTAGTACACTAGCGGGACTCCAAGAGACCCAGTACTTC. Translation gives CASSTLAGLQETQYF.

The chain has TRBV7-2 and TRBJ1-1; perhaps TRBD1 as D (6 bases). CDR3 length equals 14 residues. Trimming stripped 1 base from V and 5 bases from J, with 11 bases between. CDR1 and CDR2 from the germline V gene are SGHTA and FQGNSA. CDR3 DNA: TGTGCCAGCAGCTTAGACAGGGTCAGGACTGAAGCTTTCTTT. Translating gives CASSLDRVRTEAFF.

This chain connects TRBV5-1 to TRBJ1-1; D call uncertain. Germline-derived CDR1 and CDR2 are SGHRS and YFSETQ. CDR3 length: 13 amino acids. The V end lost 0 bases, the J end lost 1 base, and 4 bases lay between the germline ends. The CDR3 protein is CASSLAGNTEAFF. The DNA for the CDR3 is TGCGCCAGCAGCTTGGCCGGGAACACTGAAGCTTTCTTT. Full variable domain (remainder filled in from reference TRBV5-1 and TRBJ1-1): KAGVTQTPRYLIKTRGQQVTLSCSPISGHRSVSWYQQTPGQGLQFLFEYFSETQRNKGNFPGRFSGRQFSNSRSEMNVSTLELGDSALYLCASSLAGNTEAFFGQGTRLTVV.

The chain uses TRBV11-2 and TRBJ1-2; TRBD1 is a possible D gene (5 bases). The germline V gene encodes CDR1 SGHAT and CDR2 FQNNGV. V lost 1 base to trimming and J lost 7 bases, with 10 bases between them. The CDR3 loop spans 13 amino acids. The CDR3 DNA sequence: TGTGCCAGCAGCTTAGGAGCAGGGTTTGGCTACACCTTC. As protein: CASSLGAGFGYTF.